The sequence of this T cell receptor (beta chain) was determined in a study of neurological immune-mediated disorders. This clonotype is medium-sized by share. In TCRdb, the 5' RACE reads were re-called with MiXCR into one record per CDR3 protein. In the table there are 55,000 to 65,000 distinct CDR3 sequences, more than 7.5% of which are singletons. The germline gives CDR1 SGHDT, CDR2 YYEEEE. V lost 0 bases, J lost 7 bases, and 16 bases lay in between. This CDR3 contains 16 residues. Documented time point: longitudinal time-point 2. This chain links TRBV5-6 with TRBJ1-4; D is undetermined. This receptor was obtained from a man aged 25-45 years in good health. What was sequenced was PBMCs. The CDR3 DNA is TGTGCCAGCAGCTTGGCGGGATCGGGGTTCGGTGAAAAACTGTTTTTT. Its protein is CASSLAGSGFGEKLFF.